These 12 T cell receptor beta chains share one sample of origin, sequenced in a study of PD-1 blockade in classical Hodgkin lymphoma. The table came from immunoSEQ multiplex PCR; TCRdb's copy has only in-frame clones and leaves some out. The sample includes roughly 29,000 clones, about 89% of them seen just once. Time point in this sample: newly diagnosed, previously untreated cHL patient sample. Sequencing used peripheral blood mononuclear cells (PBMCs). The receptors here all came from a human donor with classical Hodgkin lymphoma.

This clone was seen only a few times. The chain is built from TRBV19 and TRBJ2-3; D is undetermined. The CDR3 is made up of 10 amino acids. The germline gives CDR1 LNHDA, CDR2 SQIVND (reference sequence). Trimming took off 10 bases at V and 6 bases at J, with 8 bases between the two ends. CDR3 in amino acids: CATEGDTQYF. Here the CDR3 DNA reads TGTGCCACCGAAGGGGATACGCAGTATTTT.

The chain is built from TRBV5-6 and TRBJ2-1; D might be TRBD2 (6 bases). Per germline, CDR1 SGHDT and CDR2 YYEEEE. There are 15 residues in the CDR3. The V end was cut by 0 bases, the J end by 7 bases, with 14 bases between. DNA of the CDR3: TGTGCCAGCAGCTTGGGCGGGGCCTCGCTAAATGAGCAGTTCTTC. This encodes CASSLGGASLNEQFF.

This clone appeared once. The chain recombines TRBV2 with TRBJ2-7, with no clear D. Germline CDR1 and CDR2: SNHLY and FYNNEI. The V and J ends lost 4 bases and 4 bases respectively, with 8 bases between them. This CDR3 has 12 residues. The CDR3 DNA reads as TGTGCCAGCAGTGTTACTGATTACGAGCAGTACTTC. Translated, it gives CASSVTDYEQYF.

This clone was picked up a small number of times. J is TRBJ2-1 and V is TRBV6-1; D gene unclear. The CDR3 runs to 15 residues. Looked up from germline, CDR1 is MNHNS and CDR2 is SASEGT. V was shortened by 3 bases and J by 10 bases, with 19 bases between the two germline ends. The CDR3 loop reads CASSDSAASAGEQFF. The CDR3 bases are TGTGCCAGCAGTGATAGTGCGGCGTCAGCAGGCGAGCAGTTCTTC.

The rearrangement joins TRBV4-3 to TRBJ2-5; 7 bases agree with TRBD1. The CDR3 has 16 residues. From germline, CDR1 is LGHNA and CDR2 YSLEER. With 0 bases clipped from V and 3 bases from J, the junction kept 7 bases outside the gene matches. The CDR3 here is CASSQDLGQGEETQYF. The CDR3 nucleotides are TGCGCCAGCAGCCAAGATCTCGGGCAGGGGGAAGAGACCCAGTACTTC.

The V and J genes are TRBV27 and TRBJ1-2, with TRBD1 identical over 9 bases. Trimming removed 3 bases from V and 7 bases from J; junction bases left unmatched: 9. The CDR3 extends over 15 amino acids. Germline loops: CDR1 MNHEY, CDR2 SMNVEV (reference sequence). This chain's CDR3 is CASSFNAGTGSGYTF. In DNA form, the CDR3 reads TGTGCCAGCAGTTTCAACGCAGGGACAGGGTCTGGCTACACCTTC.

This clone was observed once. V is TRBV4-3 and J is TRBJ2-2; 12 nucleotides agree with TRBD1. This CDR3 spans 15 amino acids. In germline, CDR1 is LGHNA, CDR2 YSLEER. Trimming removed 8 bases from V and 4 bases from J; junction bases left unmatched: 5. The CDR3 nucleotides read TGCGCCAGCTCACCGGGACAGGGGGCCACCGGGGAGCTGTTTTTT. This encodes CASSPGQGATGELFF.

The chain couples TRBV6-1 to TRBJ1-4; D may be TRBD1 (5 bases). Germline V gene lookup returns CDR1 MNHNS and CDR2 SASEGT. The CDR3 is 13 residues long. Trimming pared 5 bases from V and 5 bases from J, leaving 9 bases between. CDR3 in amino acids: CASSQRQNEKLFF. The CDR3 DNA follows: TGTGCCAGCAGTCAAAGACAGAATGAAAAACTGTTTTTT.

This rearrangement joins TRBV28 to TRBJ1-5; no reliable D call. Trimming stripped 8 bases from V and 7 bases from J, with 12 bases between. This CDR3 contains 12 residues. The germline V gene has CDR1 MDHEN and CDR2 SYDVKM. The CDR3 is CASLTPGQPQHF. The CDR3, as DNA: TGTGCCAGCCTTACACCGGGGCAGCCCCAGCATTTT.

The chain has TRBV7-2 and TRBJ1-5, with a possible D match to TRBD1 (6 bases). Germline CDR1 and CDR2: SGHTA and FQGNSA. V was shortened by 4 bases and J by 1 base, with 8 bases between the two germline ends. This CDR3 spans 14 amino acids. CDR3 DNA sequence: TGTGCCAGCAGCTCTCAGGGGAGCAATCAGCCCCAGCATTTT. Protein sequence: CASSSQGSNQPQHF.

V and J are TRBV2 and TRBJ1-4, with D perhaps matching TRBD1 (5 bases). CDR1 is SNHLY and CDR2 is FYNNEI in the germline V gene. This CDR3 region has 13 residues. Trimming stripped 4 bases from V and 4 bases from J, with 7 bases between. The CDR3 sequence is CASSVDSNEKLFF. CDR3 DNA: TGTGCCAGCAGTGTTGACAGTAATGAAAAACTGTTTTTT. Using reference TRBV2 and TRBJ1-4 for the parts outside the CDR3, the full variable domain is EPEVTQTPSHQVTQMGQEVILRCVPISNHLYFYWYRQILGQKVEFLVSFYNNEISEKSEIFDDQFSVERPDGSNFTLKIRSTKLEDSAMYFCASSVDSNEKLFFGSGTQLSVL.

Of note for this clone: Its ends do not fully match the called genes, so a read error is possible. The rearrangement joins TRBV9 to TRBJ1-3; D remains ambiguous. Germline CDR1 is SGDLS and CDR2 is YYNGEE. The CDR3 is 14 amino acids. CDR3 nucleotides: TGTGCCAGCAGCGTAGACGATACCGGAAGCACCATATATTTT. Protein product: CASSVDDTGSTIYF.